The 8 T cell receptor beta chains given below trace back to one sample, sequenced in a study of T-cell reconstitution after alpha-beta-depleted transplantation in children. Researchers prepared the TCRbeta library using unique molecular identifiers, the study reports. TCRdb called the PCR reads again in MiXCR, with one record for every CDR3 protein. Seen here are approximately 400,000 distinct CDR3 sequences, 15% to 20% observed once, and the top ten hold roughly 29%. Specimen: PBMCs, mostly from graft donor cells, collected 360 days after TCRalphabeta/CD19-depleted stem cell transplant. Receptor source: a boy in the first two years of life who had a stem cell transplant for Wiskott-Aldrich syndrome, so the T cells may come from the graft donor.

This clonotype was seen more than once but under ten times. The rearrangement links TRBV28 to TRBJ2-1; tentative D call: TRBD2 (6 bases). The CDR3 covers 12 residues. CDR1 MDHEN and CDR2 SYDVKM come from the germline V gene. V was cut by 6 bases and J by 5 bases, with 8 bases left in between. The DNA for the CDR3 is TGTGCCAGCAGCTGGGGGGACAATGAGCAGTTCTTC. This codes for CASSWGDNEQFF.

V usage is TRBV24-1 and J usage is TRBJ2-1, with 8 bases matching TRBD1. Germline V gene lookup returns CDR1 KGHDR and CDR2 SFDVKD. J gave up 6 bases and V 3 bases, and 6 bases lay outside the gene matches. The CDR3 is 15 residues long. The CDR3 region is CATSDPRTGINEQFF. CDR3 coding DNA: TGTGCCACCAGTGATCCCCGGACAGGGATCAATGAGCAGTTCTTC.

The V and J genes are TRBV6-1 and TRBJ2-7, with 8 positions matching TRBD1. Germline V gene lookup returns CDR1 MNHNS and CDR2 SASEGT. The CDR3 spans 14 residues. The ends lost 5 bases at V and 2 bases at J; junction bases unmatched: 5. The CDR3: CASSRRDRTYEQYF. DNA of the CDR3: TGTGCCAGCAGTCGCCGGGACAGGACCTACGAGCAGTACTTC.

The chain recombines TRBV12-3 or TRBV12-4 with TRBJ2-2, with TRBD2 identical over 15 bases. The CDR3 runs 16 residues. V shed 7 bases, J shed 5 bases, and the junction held 5 bases outside the gene matches. This chain's CDR3 is CASKRTSGGATGELFF. The CDR3 DNA is TGTGCCAGCAAACGGACTAGCGGGGGGGCAACCGGGGAGCTGTTTTTT.

V and J are TRBV25-1 and TRBJ2-1; 7 bases match TRBD1. Germline V CDR1 and CDR2: MGHDK, SYGVNS. The V and J ends lost 5 bases and 5 bases, in that order; junction bases with no gene match: 12. The CDR3 is 16 amino acids. Written as DNA, the CDR3 is TGTGCCAGCAGTCGCCAAACCGGGACAGCCGACAATGAGCAGTTCTTC. As protein: CASSRQTGTADNEQFF.

This chain connects TRBV7-8 to TRBJ2-3, with 7 positions matching TRBD2. V gave up 2 bases and J gave up 2 bases; unmatched junction bases: 10. Germline V CDR1 and CDR2: SGHVS, FQNEAQ. CDR3 length equals 17 residues. CDR3 nucleotides: TGTGCCAGCAGCTTAACGCGGTGGACTAGATACACAGATACGCAGTATTTT. This sequence encodes CASSLTRWTRYTDTQYF.

This clonotype occurred a few times. One end of the junction is discordant with germline, which a read error may explain. The chain combines TRBV28 with TRBJ1-2; possibly TRBD1 for D (5 bases). Germline-derived CDR1 and CDR2 are MDHEN and SYDVKM. The CDR3 sequence is 15 residues long. CDR3 residues: CASSLLADIAYGYTF. The CDR3 nucleotides read TGTGCCAGCAGCTTATTGGCGGACATCGCCTATGGCTACACCTTC.

This chain joins TRBV9 and TRBJ2-2; no clear D. This CDR3 contains 13 residues. Trimming removed 4 bases at V and 4 bases at J, with 8 bases between. Germline V CDR1 and CDR2: SGDLS, YYNGEE. The CDR3 sequence is CASSFGFTGELFF. The CDR3 nucleotides are TGTGCCAGCAGCTTCGGTTTCACCGGGGAGCTGTTTTTT. The whole variable domain, filled in from reference TRBV9 and TRBJ2-2, reads DSGVTQTPKHLITATGQRVTLRCSPRSGDLSVYWYQQSLDQGLQFLIQYYNGEERAKGNILERFSAQQFPDLHSELNLSSLELGDSALYFCASSFGFTGELFFGEGSRLTVL.